One and the same sample provided the 17 T cell receptor beta chains below, sequenced in a study of regulatory T cells in long-lasting Graves disease. Arm-PCR of CDR3 regions and iRepertoire HTBI primers were used to build TCR beta libraries. TCRdb ran MiXCR on the multiplex PCR reads and lists one entry per CDR3 protein. The sample has about 660,000 distinct CDR3 sequences; approximately 29% are singletons. The time point was: persistent/refractory GD, antithyroid drugs over 5 years with positive TRAb. Extracted RNA from PBMCs served as the source of the TCR library. Source: peripheral blood mononuclear cells (PBMCs), taken when the disease was refractory, from a patient treated with antithyroid drugs. The source is a female donor with Graves disease.

This clonotype was seen at least ten times. The chain uses TRBV5-1 and TRBJ1-1, with 9 bases aligning to TRBD1. V gave up 4 bases and J gave up 3 bases; unmatched junction bases: 4. Germline V gives CDR1 SGHRS, CDR2 YFSETQ. CDR3 size: 14 residues. The CDR3 protein is CASSPRTGDTEAFF. The CDR3 DNA sequence: TGCGCCAGCAGCCCCCGGACAGGGGACACTGAAGCTTTCTTT.

CDR3 DNA sequence: TGTGCCAGCAGCTACGAGACAGTCTATGGCTACACCTTC. Translating it yields CASSYETVYGYTF. This rearrangement joins TRBV6-2 or TRBV6-3 to TRBJ1-2; D is perhaps TRBD1 (5 bases). With 6 bases removed from V and 4 bases from J, the gap between germline ends came to 12 bases. Germline lookup yields CDR1 MNHEY and CDR2 SVGEGT. The CDR3 has 13 residues.

The rearrangement uses TRBV29-1 and TRBJ1-3, with TRBD1 matching over 8 bases. Germline CDR1 SQVTM, CDR2 ANQGSEA. This CDR3 has 14 amino acids. Trimming removed 6 bases from V and 3 bases from J; junction bases left unmatched: 7. The CDR3 sequence is CSVIGQGDGNTIYF. The CDR3 coding sequence is TGCAGCGTCATCGGACAGGGAGATGGAAACACCATATATTTT.

This clonotype has a count of ten or more. The DNA of the CDR3 is TGTGCCAGCAGCAAAGAACAGGGGAGGGGGGAGACCCAGTACTTC. Amino acid sequence: CASSKEQGRGETQYF. The genes are TRBV7-2 and TRBJ2-5; D tentatively reads TRBD1 or TRBD2 (7 bases each). Germline CDR1 reads SGHTA; CDR2 reads FQGNSA. Trimming stripped 5 bases from V and 5 bases from J, with 18 bases between. The length of the CDR3 is 15 residues.

This chain connects TRBV27 to TRBJ1-6, with a possible D match to TRBD1 (6 bases). Trimming left V 3 bases short and J 4 bases short, with 10 bases between. This CDR3 has 15 residues. CDR1 MNHEY and CDR2 SMNVEV come from the germline V gene (reference sequence). CDR3 residues: CASSLGGAYNSPLHF. The CDR3, as DNA: TGTGCCAGCAGTTTGGGGGGGGCTTATAATTCACCCCTCCACTTT.

The chain is built from TRBV3-1 and TRBJ1-4; 8 positions agree with TRBD1. The CDR3 has 15 amino acids. V shed 2 bases and J 6 bases; nucleotides not matched to a gene: 5. Germline loops: CDR1 LGHDT, CDR2 YNNKEL (reference sequence). The CDR3 sequence: CASSQPTGVDEKLFF. DNA for the CDR3: TGTGCCAGCAGCCAACCGACAGGGGTTGATGAAAAACTGTTTTTT.

This clonotype was seen repeatedly, ten times or more. The chain couples TRBV2 to TRBJ1-2, with 10 bases fitting TRBD1. Trimming took 5 bases from V and 4 from J; bases not matched to a gene: 13. The CDR3 has 17 residues. Germline CDR1 reads SNHLY; CDR2 reads FYNNEI. The CDR3 nucleotides are TGTGCCAGCAGTTTAGCCGTGGGACAGGGGATTTTCTATGGCTACACCTTC. Protein product: CASSLAVGQGIFYGYTF.

To note about this clonotype: The junction shows a germline mismatch at one end, possibly a read error. The rearrangement links TRBV3-1 to TRBJ1-3, with D hard to call. The CDR3 is 11 amino acids. CDR1 LGHDT and CDR2 YNNKEL come from the germline V gene (reference sequence). DNA for the CDR3: TGTGCCAACAGCGCTAAAAACACCATATATTTT. Protein: CANSAKNTIYF.

The rearrangement links TRBV12-5 to TRBJ1-5; D gene unclear. The CDR3 is made up of 12 amino acids. Germline lookup yields CDR1 LGHNT and CDR2 FRNRAP. Between the trimmed V and J ends, which lost 1 base and 4 bases, there was a span of 2 bases. This CDR3 is CASGLGNQPQHF. The DNA of the CDR3 is TGTGCTAGTGGTTTGGGGAATCAGCCCCAGCATTTT.

The chain recombines TRBV5-1 with TRBJ2-5; TRBD1 aligns across 9 bases. Germline CDR1 reads SGHRS; CDR2 reads YFSETQ. Germline trimming cut 1 base from V and 5 bases from J; bases unmatched to any gene: 9. This CDR3 spans 16 amino acids. CDR3 residues: CASSLSVGQGSETQYF. The CDR3 DNA is TGCGCCAGCAGCTTGAGTGTCGGACAGGGGTCGGAGACCCAGTACTTC. Based on the CDR3 plus reference TRBV5-1 and TRBJ2-5, the full variable domain is KAGVTQTPRYLIKTRGQQVTLSCSPISGHRSVSWYQQTPGQGLQFLFEYFSETQRNKGNFPGRFSGRQFSNSRSEMNVSTLELGDSALYLCASSLSVGQGSETQYFGPGTRLLVL.

This clonotype was picked up a small number of times. J is TRBJ1-1 and V is TRBV27; TRBD1 might be the D (6 bases). This CDR3 is 14 amino acids long. V gave up 6 bases and J gave up 0 bases, with 11 bases separating them. CDR1 is MNHEY, CDR2 SMNVEV, per germline (reference sequence). Here the CDR3 reads CASSHRAMNTEAFF. CDR3 sequence (DNA): TGTGCCAGCAGCCACAGGGCTATGAACACTGAAGCTTTCTTT.

This clonotype was found a few times. This chain connects TRBV20-1 to TRBJ1-6; tentative D call: TRBD1 (6 bases). The germline CDR1 and CDR2 sequences are DFQATT and SNEGSKA (reference sequence). The CDR3 is 13 amino acids. V gave up 3 bases and J gave up 6 bases, with 9 bases separating them. The CDR3 reads CSASLQGNSPLHF. The DNA of the CDR3 is TGCAGTGCTAGTCTACAGGGTAATTCACCCCTCCACTTT.

The chain is built from TRBV7-2 and TRBJ1-3, with D maybe TRBD1 (5 bases). The CDR3 spans 14 residues. The ends were cut back, 3 bases at V and 0 bases at J, with 6 bases in the middle. CDR1 is SGHTA, CDR2 FQGNSA, per germline. CDR3 residues: CASSFQGSGNTIYF. Here the CDR3 DNA reads TGTGCCAGCAGCTTCCAGGGCTCTGGAAACACCATATATTTT.

Ten or more counts support this clonotype. This chain joins TRBV12-3 or TRBV12-4 and TRBJ1-1; weak D call: TRBD1 (5 bases). V shed 6 bases and J shed 4 bases, with 12 bases lying between them. This CDR3 region has 13 residues. The CDR3 here is CASRGGRATEAFF. CDR3 DNA sequence: TGTGCCAGCAGGGGGGGAAGGGCCACTGAAGCTTTCTTT.

This clonotype has more than one count but fewer than ten. The rearrangement uses TRBV13 and TRBJ1-2, with 7 bases fitting TRBD1. The V gene's germline CDR1 is PRHDT and CDR2 FYEKMQ (reference sequence). The CDR3 covers 15 residues. J was trimmed by 8 bases and V by 3 bases; bases with no gene match: 12. The CDR3 loop is CASSFPGAGGSGYTF. The CDR3 DNA is TGTGCCAGCAGCTTCCCCGGGGCAGGGGGTAGCGGCTACACCTTC.

This clonotype was detected many times. The chain uses TRBV28 and TRBJ2-7; no clear D gene. Trimming cost V 3 bases and J 3 bases, with 9 bases left between them. Germline CDR1 MDHEN, CDR2 SYDVKM. CDR3 length equals 13 residues. The CDR3 sequence: CASSLTWNYEQYF. Written as DNA, the CDR3 is TGTGCCAGCAGTTTGACCTGGAACTACGAGCAGTACTTC.

This CDR3 reads CASSHLRDPTHNYGYTF. The DNA for the CDR3 is TGTGCCAGCAGCCACTTAAGGGACCCCACACACAACTATGGCTACACCTTC. The chain carries TRBV14 and TRBJ1-2; TRBD1 might be the D (5 bases). The CDR3 covers 17 residues. Between the trimmed V and J ends, which lost 3 bases and 2 bases, there was a span of 19 bases. Germline V gene sequence: CDR1 SGHDN, CDR2 FVKESK.